These 22 T cell receptor beta chains came from one sample sequenced in a study of CD8 T cells in ankylosing spondylitis. Whole-study findings and limits: Several highly homologous variants made up a TCR beta motif, and this motif appeared characteristic of ankylosing spondylitis blood.

Using its own MiXCR run on the 5' RACE reads, TCRdb lists one record per CDR3 protein. The sample shows about 510,000 distinct CDR3 sequences, about 5.4% of them seen only once. What these receptors recognize is not known. Material: blood, either unsorted or a sorted T cell fraction (not recorded which). Every receptor here comes from a male donor with ankylosing spondylitis.

This clonotype has a count of ten or more. J is TRBJ1-1 and V is TRBV6-1; no definite D call. Trimming removed 6 bases from V and 0 bases from J, with 11 bases in between. The CDR3 covers 14 residues. Germline-derived CDR1 and CDR2 are MNHNS and SASEGT. CDR3 sequence: CASSPVRVNTEAFF. CDR3 nucleotides: TGTGCCAGCAGCCCCGTAAGGGTGAACACTGAAGCTTTCTTT.

This clonotype was counted only a few times. J is TRBJ2-1 and V is TRBV4-3; the D is unclear. The CDR3 is 17 residues long. CDR1 LGHNA and CDR2 YSLEER come from the germline V gene. The V end lost 0 bases, the J end lost 0 bases, and 12 bases lay between the germline ends. CDR3 DNA sequence: TGCGCCAGCAGCCAAGAGGCAAGGCGAGGCTCCTACAATGAGCAGTTCTTC. Protein: CASSQEARRGSYNEQFF.

At least ten counts were recorded for this clonotype. The DNA for the CDR3 is TGTGCCAGCAACGCCGGACAGGGTGGAGAGCAGTACTTC. Protein: CASNAGQGGEQYF. The chain uses TRBV27 and TRBJ2-7, with TRBD1 matching over 8 bases. This CDR3 is built from 13 residues. V gave up 7 bases and J gave up 7 bases; unmatched junction bases: 9. Germline CDR1 is MNHEY and CDR2 is SMNVEV (reference sequence).

The chain recombines TRBV7-2 with TRBJ2-1; D call uncertain. The CDR3 extends over 14 amino acids. Germline V gene lookup returns CDR1 SGHTA and CDR2 FQGNSA. The V gene lost 5 bases and the J gene lost 4 bases, with 12 bases spanning the gap. The CDR3 is CASSPHPRYNEQFF. The CDR3 nucleotides are TGTGCCAGCAGCCCCCACCCTAGATACAATGAGCAGTTCTTC.

This clonotype has at least ten counts. This rearrangement joins TRBV29-1 to TRBJ2-7; unclear D gene. This CDR3 spans 11 amino acids. V was pared by 5 bases and J by 0 bases, with 5 bases between. CDR1 is SQVTM, CDR2 ANQGSEA, per germline. As DNA, the CDR3 is TGCAGCGTTCAGGCCTCCTACGAGCAGTACTTC. This translates into CSVQASYEQYF.

This clonotype turned up a few times. The chain recombines TRBV4-1 with TRBJ2-6; TRBD1 matches at 7 bases. CDR3 length: 16 amino acids. The germline gives CDR1 MGHRA, CDR2 YSYEKL. The V and J ends lost 6 bases and 0 bases, in that order; junction bases with no gene match: 5. CDR3 nucleotide sequence: TGCGCCAGCAGGCGACAGGGTGGCTCTGGGGCCAACGTCCTGACTTTC. Protein product: CASRRQGGSGANVLTF.

The sample holds many counts of this clonotype. The V call is TRBV27, the J call TRBJ2-7; maybe TRBD1 (5 bases). The V gene lost 5 bases and the J gene lost 6 bases, with 14 bases spanning the gap. The CDR3 is 13 residues long. Per the germline V gene, CDR1 is MNHEY and CDR2 is SMNVEV (reference sequence). The CDR3 bases are TGTGCCAGCAGTCAGGGATCCCCCATCGAGCAGTACTTC. Its translation is CASSQGSPIEQYF.

This clonotype was picked up many times. The chain employs TRBV27 and TRBJ2-7, with TRBD2 identical over 8 bases. V lost 6 bases, J lost 2 bases, and 12 bases stayed unmatched. CDR1 and CDR2 (germline): MNHEY, SMNVEV (reference sequence). CDR3 size: 16 residues. The CDR3, as DNA: TGTGCCAGCAGCGGTCGAGGCGGGGGGATTCCCTACGAGCAGTACTTC. Protein product: CASSGRGGGIPYEQYF.

This clonotype has ten or more counts. CDR3 in amino acids: CSAGVAYEQYF. In nucleotides, the CDR3 is TGCAGCGCCGGCGTAGCCTACGAGCAGTACTTC. The chain couples TRBV29-1 to TRBJ2-7; D not resolved. Germline V gene lookup returns CDR1 SQVTM and CDR2 ANQGSEA. V lost 7 bases, J lost 2 bases, and 9 bases lay in between. The CDR3 covers 11 residues.

The sample holds many counts of this clonotype. V gene TRBV7-3 combines with J gene TRBJ1-1; D uncertain. CDR3 length: 13 residues. Looked up from germline, CDR1 is SGHTA and CDR2 is FQGTGA. Trimming pared 7 bases from V and 3 bases from J, leaving 12 bases between. The CDR3 region is CASMRRRDTEAFF. The CDR3, as DNA: TGTGCCAGCATGCGGAGGAGGGACACTGAAGCTTTCTTT.

For this clonotype: A much more abundant neighbour one base away suggests this may be a read error. The genes are TRBV18 and TRBJ1-1; D is ambiguous. V dropped 2 bases and J dropped 4 bases, with 11 bases sitting between them. CDR1 and CDR2 from the germline V gene are KGHSH and LQKENI. The CDR3 extends over 14 amino acids. Here the CDR3 DNA reads TGTGCCAGCTCACCAGGGGTCGGCGGCACTGAAGCTTTCTTT. Protein product: CASSPGVGGTEAFF.

This clonotype was seen many times. The chain carries TRBV7-9 and TRBJ2-1; D ambiguous. Germline V gene data show CDR1 as SEHNR and CDR2 as FQNEAQ (reference sequence). The V gene lost 0 bases and the J gene lost 9 bases, with 6 bases spanning the gap. The CDR3 runs 12 residues. Here the CDR3 DNA reads TGTGCCAGCAGCTTAGCGGTTCCTGAGCAGTTCTTC. It translates to CASSLAVPEQFF.

In its sample, this clonotype was seen many times. This chain links TRBV6-1 with TRBJ1-2, with a tentative D call TRBD1 (5 bases). The CDR3 runs 13 residues. V was cut by 7 bases and J by 7 bases, with 16 bases left in between. Per the germline V gene, CDR1 is MNHNS and CDR2 is SASEGT. CDR3 sequence reads: CASIAARAGGYTF. The CDR3 coding sequence is TGTGCCAGCATCGCGGCCAGGGCCGGTGGCTACACCTTC.

This clonotype was picked up many times. This sequence joins TRBV7-2 and TRBJ1-2, with D hard to call. Between the trimmed V and J ends, which lost 5 bases and 4 bases, there was a span of 17 bases. This CDR3 has 15 residues. The germline CDR1 and CDR2 sequences are SGHTA and FQGNSA. CDR3 nucleotides: TGTGCCAGCAGCCCCCAGGCATTATATGGCTATGGCTACACCTTC. Translating it yields CASSPQALYGYGYTF.

This clonotype occurred a few times. The chain is built from TRBV12-3 or TRBV12-4 and TRBJ2-3; 8 bases are a match to TRBD2. The CDR3 extends over 15 amino acids. The junction had 8 bases not matched to a gene; V was cut back by 5 bases and J by 4 bases. The CDR3 DNA follows: TGTGCCAGCAGTCAGCCGGGGGGGCATTCAGATACGCAGTATTTT. Translated, it gives CASSQPGGHSDTQYF.

This clonotype appeared many times. The chain couples TRBV5-6 to TRBJ1-2; possibly TRBD1 for D (5 bases). Germline CDR1 reads SGHDT; CDR2 reads YYEEEE. V dropped 1 base and J dropped 4 bases, with 11 bases sitting between them. The CDR3 covers 14 residues. The CDR3 bases are TGTGCCAGCAGCTTGTCGGGTAGGGGCTATGGCTACACCTTC. Its translation is CASSLSGRGYGYTF.

The V call is TRBV4-1, the J call TRBJ2-5; no clear D. The germline gives CDR1 MGHRA, CDR2 YSYEKL. This CDR3 spans 13 amino acids. V gave up 0 bases and J gave up 3 bases, with 5 bases separating them. This CDR3 is CASSQDMEETQYF. The CDR3 nucleotides are TGCGCCAGCAGCCAAGATATGGAAGAGACCCAGTACTTC.

The table lists this clonotype with many counts. The genes are TRBV5-1 and TRBJ2-1; D gene unclear. CDR1 is SGHRS, CDR2 YFSETQ, per germline. V shed 4 bases and J shed 6 bases, with 8 bases lying between them. This CDR3 is 12 amino acids long. CDR3 in DNA: TGCGCCAGCAGCCCAACCTTCAATGAGCAGTTCTTC. It specifies CASSPTFNEQFF.

In this sample, this clonotype turned up many times. V gene TRBV7-2 combines with J gene TRBJ1-4; 8 bases are a match to TRBD1. V trimming: 5 bases; J trimming: 7 bases; junction bases outside the gene matches: 6. Germline lookup yields CDR1 SGHTA and CDR2 FQGNSA. The CDR3 totals 14 residues. CDR3 sequence reads: CASSVRGPPEKLFF. The CDR3 nucleotides read TGTGCCAGCAGCGTCAGGGGGCCTCCTGAAAAACTGTTTTTT.

This clonotype came up many times. V usage is TRBV10-3 and J usage is TRBJ2-7; no clear D gene. Looked up from germline, CDR1 is ENHRY and CDR2 is SYGVKD. V was pared by 4 bases and J by 2 bases, with 18 bases between. This CDR3 has 16 residues. The CDR3 DNA is TGTGCCATCAGTGGAAAAGTCGTGGGGTCAACCTACGAGCAGTACTTC. It translates to CAISGKVVGSTYEQYF.

Ten or more counts support this clonotype. The V call is TRBV20-1, the J call TRBJ1-2; D call uncertain. Germline CDR1 DFQATT, CDR2 SNEGSKA (reference sequence). V gave up 6 bases and J gave up 4 bases, with 15 bases separating them. CDR3 length: 13 amino acids. CDR3 sequence: CSASNRFGYGYTF. The CDR3 coding sequence is TGCAGTGCCAGCAACCGGTTCGGCTATGGCTACACCTTC.

This rearrangement joins TRBV7-9 to TRBJ2-3, with D unclear. V lost 5 bases, J lost 2 bases, and 20 bases lay in between. CDR1 is SEHNR, CDR2 FQNEAQ, per germline (reference sequence). There are 17 residues in the CDR3. This CDR3 is CASSLHPGLPLTDTQYF. The CDR3 bases are TGTGCCAGCAGCCTACACCCGGGTTTACCACTCACAGATACGCAGTATTTT.